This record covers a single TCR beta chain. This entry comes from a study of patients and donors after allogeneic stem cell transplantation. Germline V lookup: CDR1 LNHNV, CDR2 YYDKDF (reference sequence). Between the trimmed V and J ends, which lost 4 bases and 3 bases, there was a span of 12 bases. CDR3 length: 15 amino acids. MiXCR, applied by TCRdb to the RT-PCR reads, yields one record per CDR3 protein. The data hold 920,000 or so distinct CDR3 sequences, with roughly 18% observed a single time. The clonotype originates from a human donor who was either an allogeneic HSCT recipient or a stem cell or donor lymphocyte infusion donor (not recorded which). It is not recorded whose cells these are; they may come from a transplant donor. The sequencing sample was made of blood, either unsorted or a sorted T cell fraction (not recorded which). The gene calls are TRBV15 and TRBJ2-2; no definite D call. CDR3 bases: TGTGCCACCAGCACAAGGGATCTTCACACCGGGGAGCTGTTTTTT. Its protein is CATSTRDLHTGELFF.